This TCR beta chain stems from a study of control samples from healthy donors and cancer patients. Sequencing was performed with immunoSEQ multiplex PCR; in TCRdb, only in-frame clones are kept and a portion is missing. The top ten clones hold roughly 1.5% of a sample with 190,000 or so clones, approximately 92% of them seen once. This clone was seen a handful of times. Germline assignment: CDR1 MDHEN and CDR2 SYDVKM. The CDR3 runs to 13 residues. The ends lost 7 bases at V and 5 bases at J; junction bases unmatched: 7. This clonotype originated in a young man in good health. The specimen was blood. The gene calls are TRBV28 and TRBJ2-7, with 8 bases that match TRBD1. The CDR3 nucleotides read TGTGCCAGCAACCCTTCGACAGGGGACGAGCAGTACTTC. This codes for CASNPSTGDEQYF. The variable domain in full, completed from reference TRBV28 and TRBJ2-7, reads DVKVTQSSRYLVKRTGEKVFLECVQDMDHENMFWYRQDPGLGLRLIYFSYDVKMKEKGDIPEGYSVSREKKERFSLILESASTNQTSMYLCASNPSTGDEQYFGPGTRLTVT.